Reported below is one T cell receptor (beta chain). What it binds is not known. This entry comes from a study of shared clonotypes between healthy human individuals. Study-level results: Among four donors, 4.5% to 5.5% of naive CD4 clonotypes were found in common.

Trimming cost V 0 bases and J 3 bases; bases outside gene matches: 8. CDR1 SGDLS and CDR2 YYNGEE come from the germline V gene. The CDR3 runs 17 residues. Sequenced by immunoSEQ multiplex PCR; TCRdb stores in-frame clones only, minus some. The sample comprises under 850,000 clones, around 70% of which are singletons, and about 1.8% rests with the top ten. The sequenced sample consisted of memory CD4+ T cells sorted from blood. Subset indicated: CD45RA-negative fraction. The sequence came from a woman under 40 in good health. This chain uses TRBV9 with TRBJ2-3, with 9 bases matching TRBD2. CDR3 sequence reads: CASSVGGLAGFTDTQYF. The CDR3 DNA sequence: TGTGCCAGCAGCGTAGGGGGGCTAGCGGGATTTACAGATACGCAGTATTTT. Combining the CDR3 with reference TRBV9 and TRBJ2-3 gives the whole variable domain DSGVTQTPKHLITATGQRVTLRCSPRSGDLSVYWYQQSLDQGLQFLIQYYNGEERAKGNILERFSAQQFPDLHSELNLSSLELGDSALYFCASSVGGLAGFTDTQYFGPGTRLTVL.